Following are 5 T cell receptor beta chains from one sample sequenced in a study of beta chain features in type 1 diabetes. Notes on the study in general: A moderate, significant TCRB CDR3 shortening appeared in type 1 diabetes across four CD4+ subsets.

All of the isolated RNA was reverse transcribed, so expressed TCRB transcripts were sequenced. Sequenced by immunoSEQ multiplex PCR; TCRdb stores in-frame clones only, minus some. The sample comprises over 200,000 clones, 11% of which are singletons, and about 0.018% rests with the top ten. No antigens are known for them. Input material: naive CD4+ T cells from blood. The receptors derive from a man under 40 with type 1 diabetes.

V and J are TRBV15 and TRBJ1-1; D is undetermined. This CDR3 has 13 residues. Trimming left V 0 bases short and J 10 bases short, with 12 bases between. The germline V gene encodes CDR1 LNHNV and CDR2 YYDKDF (reference sequence). The CDR3 region is CATSRDVRGRAFF. DNA for the CDR3: TGTGCCACCAGCAGAGATGTCCGGGGTAGAGCTTTCTTT.

This clone was observed a few times. This chain links TRBV9 with TRBJ2-1; D ambiguous. CDR1 SGDLS and CDR2 YYNGEE come from the germline V gene. CDR3 length: 15 residues. V lost 4 bases and J lost 4, with 15 bases in between. The CDR3 DNA sequence: TGTGCCAGCAGCCCTAGGTACTCCAGATACAATGAGCAGTTCTTC. It encodes CASSPRYSRYNEQFF.

This clone turned up a few times. The J gene is TRBJ2-7, the V gene TRBV5-4, with TRBD2 matching 9 bases. The CDR3 is made up of 16 amino acids. After removal of 2 bases from V and 4 bases from J, the junction contained 10 bases not matched to a gene. Per the germline V gene, CDR1 is SGHNT and CDR2 is YYREEE (reference sequence). In DNA, the CDR3 is TGTGCCAGCAGCTTCCGAGGGGATAGCGGGGGTTACGAGCAGTACTTC. It encodes CASSFRGDSGGYEQYF.

The V and J genes are TRBV9 and TRBJ2-2; D is uncertain. The germline CDR1 and CDR2 sequences are SGDLS and YYNGEE. The germline V and J ends were trimmed by 0 bases and 6 bases, with 6 bases remaining between them. The length of the CDR3 is 13 residues. CDR3 amino acids: CASSVDPAGELFF. As DNA, the CDR3 is TGTGCCAGCAGCGTAGACCCGGCCGGGGAGCTGTTTTTT.

This clone appeared a few times. The chain uses TRBV21-1 and TRBJ2-5; TRBD1, as called in the table, went unchecked against the DNA. TRBV21-1 is deemed a pseudogene. This CDR3 has 13 amino acids. The CDR3 nucleotides are TGTGCCAGCCGGCGGCAGGGGCAAGAGACCCAGTACTTC. Its translation: CASRRQGQETQYF.